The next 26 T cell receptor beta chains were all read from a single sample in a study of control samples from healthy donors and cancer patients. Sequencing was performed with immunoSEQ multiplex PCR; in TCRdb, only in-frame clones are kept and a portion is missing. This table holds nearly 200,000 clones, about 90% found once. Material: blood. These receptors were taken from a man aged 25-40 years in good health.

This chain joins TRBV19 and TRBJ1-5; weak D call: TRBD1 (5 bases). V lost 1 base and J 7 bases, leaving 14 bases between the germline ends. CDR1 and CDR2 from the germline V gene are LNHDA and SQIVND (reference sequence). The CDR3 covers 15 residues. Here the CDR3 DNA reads TGTGCCAGTAGTATAGGGAATCCAAAGGGGCAGCCCCAGCATTTT. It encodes CASSIGNPKGQPQHF.

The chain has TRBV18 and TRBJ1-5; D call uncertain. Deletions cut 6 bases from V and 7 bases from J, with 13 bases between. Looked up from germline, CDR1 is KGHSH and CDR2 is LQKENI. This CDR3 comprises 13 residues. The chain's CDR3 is CASSLTVQQPQHF. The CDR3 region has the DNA TGTGCCAGCTCGCTTACCGTGCAGCAGCCCCAGCATTTT.

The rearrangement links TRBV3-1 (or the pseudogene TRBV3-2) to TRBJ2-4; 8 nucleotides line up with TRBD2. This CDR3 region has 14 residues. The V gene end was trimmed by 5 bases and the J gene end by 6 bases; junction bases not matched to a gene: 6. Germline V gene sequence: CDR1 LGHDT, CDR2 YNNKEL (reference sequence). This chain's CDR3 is CASSERGGGNIQYF. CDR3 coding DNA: TGTGCCAGCAGCGAACGGGGGGGCGGAAACATTCAGTACTTC.

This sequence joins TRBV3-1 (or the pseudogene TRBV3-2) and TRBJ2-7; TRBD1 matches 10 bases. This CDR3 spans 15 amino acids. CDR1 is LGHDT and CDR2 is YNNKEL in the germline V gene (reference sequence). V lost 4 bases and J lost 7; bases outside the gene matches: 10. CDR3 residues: CASSPTWDRGREQYF. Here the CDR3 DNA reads TGTGCCAGCAGCCCTACTTGGGACAGGGGAAGGGAGCAGTACTTC.

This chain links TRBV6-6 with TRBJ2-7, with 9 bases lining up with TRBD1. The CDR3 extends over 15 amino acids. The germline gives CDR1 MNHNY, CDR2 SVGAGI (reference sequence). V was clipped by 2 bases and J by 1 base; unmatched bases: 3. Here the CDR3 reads CASSYGGQGSYEQYF. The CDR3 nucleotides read TGTGCCAGCAGTTACGGGGGACAGGGTTCCTACGAGCAGTACTTC.

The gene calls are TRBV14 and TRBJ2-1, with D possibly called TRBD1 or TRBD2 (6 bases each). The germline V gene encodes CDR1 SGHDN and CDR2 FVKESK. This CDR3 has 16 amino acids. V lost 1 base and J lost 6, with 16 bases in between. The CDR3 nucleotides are TGTGCCAGCAGCCAAGGGCGAGGGGGGTCTATCAATGAGCAGTTCTTC. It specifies CASSQGRGGSINEQFF.

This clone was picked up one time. The DNA for the CDR3 is TGTGCCAGCAGCCAGGACAGGGGGGATACGCAGTATTTT. Its protein is CASSQDRGDTQYF. The rearrangement uses TRBV12-3 or TRBV12-4 and TRBJ2-3; 10 bases align to TRBD1. The V gene end was trimmed by 6 bases and the J gene end by 6 bases; junction bases not matched to a gene: 3. The CDR3 runs 13 residues.

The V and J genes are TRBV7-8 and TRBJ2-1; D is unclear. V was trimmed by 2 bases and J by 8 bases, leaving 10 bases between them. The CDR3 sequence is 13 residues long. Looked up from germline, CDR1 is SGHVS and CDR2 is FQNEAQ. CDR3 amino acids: CASSLSTIHEQFF. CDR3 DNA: TGTGCCAGCAGCTTAAGTACGATCCATGAGCAGTTCTTC.

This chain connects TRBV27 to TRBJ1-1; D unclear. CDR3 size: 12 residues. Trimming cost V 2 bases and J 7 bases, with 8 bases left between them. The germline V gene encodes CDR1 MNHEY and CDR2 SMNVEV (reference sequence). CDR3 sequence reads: CASSLIAGEAFF. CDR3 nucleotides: TGTGCCAGCAGTTTAATAGCTGGTGAAGCTTTCTTT.

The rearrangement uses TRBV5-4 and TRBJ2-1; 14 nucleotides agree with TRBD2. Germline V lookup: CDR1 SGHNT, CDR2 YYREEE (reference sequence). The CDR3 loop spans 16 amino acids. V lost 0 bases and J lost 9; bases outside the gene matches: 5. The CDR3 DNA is TGTGCCAGCAGCTTGGGACTAGCGGGGGGGCAGGTTGAGCAGTTCTTC. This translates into CASSLGLAGGQVEQFF.

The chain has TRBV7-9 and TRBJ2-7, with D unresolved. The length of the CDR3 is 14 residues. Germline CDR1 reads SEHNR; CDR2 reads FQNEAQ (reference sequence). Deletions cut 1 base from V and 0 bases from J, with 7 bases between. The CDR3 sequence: CASSLDSFSYEQYF. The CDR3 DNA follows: TGTGCCAGCAGCTTAGACAGTTTCTCCTACGAGCAGTACTTC.

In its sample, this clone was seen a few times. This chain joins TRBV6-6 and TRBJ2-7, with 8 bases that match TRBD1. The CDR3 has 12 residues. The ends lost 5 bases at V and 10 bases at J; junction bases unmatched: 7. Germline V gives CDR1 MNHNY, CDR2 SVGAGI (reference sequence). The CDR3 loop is CASSQGQVAQYF. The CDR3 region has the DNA TGTGCCAGCAGTCAGGGACAGGTAGCCCAGTACTTC.

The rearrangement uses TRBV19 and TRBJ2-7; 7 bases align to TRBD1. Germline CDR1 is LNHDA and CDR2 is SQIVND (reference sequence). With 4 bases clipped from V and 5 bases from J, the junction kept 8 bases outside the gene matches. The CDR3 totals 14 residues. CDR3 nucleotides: TGTGCCAGTAGTACAGAGAGGGACAGAGACGAGCAGTACTTC. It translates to CASSTERDRDEQYF.

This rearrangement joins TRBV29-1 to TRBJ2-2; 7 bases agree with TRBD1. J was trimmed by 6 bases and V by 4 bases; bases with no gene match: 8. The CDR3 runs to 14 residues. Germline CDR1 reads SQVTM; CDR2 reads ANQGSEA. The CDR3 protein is CSVGDRPRAGELFF. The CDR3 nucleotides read TGCAGCGTTGGGGACAGACCCCGGGCCGGGGAGCTGTTTTTT.

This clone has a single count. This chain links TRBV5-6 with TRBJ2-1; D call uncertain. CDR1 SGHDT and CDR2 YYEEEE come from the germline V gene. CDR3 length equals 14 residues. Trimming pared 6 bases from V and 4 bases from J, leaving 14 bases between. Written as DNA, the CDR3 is TGTGCCAGCATAGACCTACTGCGTTACAATGAGCAGTTCTTC. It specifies CASIDLLRYNEQFF.

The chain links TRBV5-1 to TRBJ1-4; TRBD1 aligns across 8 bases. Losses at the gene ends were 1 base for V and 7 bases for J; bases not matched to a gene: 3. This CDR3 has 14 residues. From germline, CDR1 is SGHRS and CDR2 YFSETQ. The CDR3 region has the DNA TGCGCCAGCAGCTTGTCAGGGGGCAGTGAAAAACTGTTTTTT. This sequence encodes CASSLSGGSEKLFF.

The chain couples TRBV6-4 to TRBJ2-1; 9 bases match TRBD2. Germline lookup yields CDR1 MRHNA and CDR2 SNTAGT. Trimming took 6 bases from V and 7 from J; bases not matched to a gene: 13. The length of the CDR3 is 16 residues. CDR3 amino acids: CASSLGVSGGWNEQFF. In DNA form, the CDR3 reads TGTGCCAGCAGCCTTGGGGTTAGCGGGGGTTGGAATGAGCAGTTCTTC.

CDR3 nucleotides: TGTGCCAGCAGCTCGTCTGGGGGCGGGGGGCCCAATGAGCAGTTCTTC. It is translated as CASSSSGGGGPNEQFF. The chain is built from TRBV5-5 and TRBJ2-1; TRBD2 agrees at 8 bases. The CDR3 spans 16 residues. The ends lost 3 bases at V and 6 bases at J; junction bases unmatched: 11. Germline V CDR1 and CDR2: SGHKS, YYEKEE (reference sequence).

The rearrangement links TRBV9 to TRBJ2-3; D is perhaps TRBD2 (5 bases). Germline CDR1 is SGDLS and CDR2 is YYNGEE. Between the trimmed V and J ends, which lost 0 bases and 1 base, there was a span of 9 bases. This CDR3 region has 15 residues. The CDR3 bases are TGTGCCAGCAGCGTAGTCGGGGTTGGCACAGATACGCAGTATTTT. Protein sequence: CASSVVGVGTDTQYF.

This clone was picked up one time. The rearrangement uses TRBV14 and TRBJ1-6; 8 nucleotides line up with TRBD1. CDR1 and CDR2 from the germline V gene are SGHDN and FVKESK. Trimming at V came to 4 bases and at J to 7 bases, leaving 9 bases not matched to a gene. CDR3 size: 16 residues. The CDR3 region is CASSPNDRGYNSPLHF. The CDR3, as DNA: TGTGCCAGCAGCCCGAATGACAGGGGTTACAATTCACCCCTCCACTTT. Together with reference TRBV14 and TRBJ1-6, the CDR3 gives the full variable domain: EAGVTQFPSHSVIEKGQTVTLRCDPISGHDNLYWYRRVMGKEIKFLLHFVKESKQDESGMPNNRFLAERTGGTYSTLKVQPAELEDSGVYFCASSPNDRGYNSPLHFGNGTRLTVT.

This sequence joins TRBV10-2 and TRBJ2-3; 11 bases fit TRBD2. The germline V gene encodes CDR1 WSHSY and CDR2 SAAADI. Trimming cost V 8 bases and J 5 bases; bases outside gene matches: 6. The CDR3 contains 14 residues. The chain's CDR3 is CASFGTSGGDTQYF. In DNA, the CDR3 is TGCGCCAGCTTCGGGACTAGCGGAGGAGATACGCAGTATTTT.

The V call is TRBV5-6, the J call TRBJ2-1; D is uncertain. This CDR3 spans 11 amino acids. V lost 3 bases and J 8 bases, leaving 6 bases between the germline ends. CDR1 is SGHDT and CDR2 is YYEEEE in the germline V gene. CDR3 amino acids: CASSSYHEQFF. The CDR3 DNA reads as TGTGCCAGCAGCTCCTATCATGAGCAGTTCTTC.

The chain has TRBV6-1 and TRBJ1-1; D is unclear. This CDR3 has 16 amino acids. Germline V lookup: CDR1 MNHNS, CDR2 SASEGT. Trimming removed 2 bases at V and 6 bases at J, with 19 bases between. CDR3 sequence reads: CASSERGPIPDPEAFF. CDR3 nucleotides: TGTGCCAGCAGTGAACGTGGACCGATCCCGGACCCTGAAGCTTTCTTT.

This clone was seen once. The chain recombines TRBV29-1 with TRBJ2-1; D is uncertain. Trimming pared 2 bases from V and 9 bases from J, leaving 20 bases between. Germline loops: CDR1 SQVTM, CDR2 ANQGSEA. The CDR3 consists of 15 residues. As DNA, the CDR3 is TGCAGCGTTGAAAAAGGAGACACAAGGGCACGTGAGCAGTTCTTC. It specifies CSVEKGDTRAREQFF.

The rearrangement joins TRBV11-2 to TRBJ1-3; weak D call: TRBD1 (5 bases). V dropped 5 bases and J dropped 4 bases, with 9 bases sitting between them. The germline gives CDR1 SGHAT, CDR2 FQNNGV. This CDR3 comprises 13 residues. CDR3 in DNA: TGTGCCAGCAGCCGGGGGTACGGAAACACCATATATTTT. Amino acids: CASSRGYGNTIYF. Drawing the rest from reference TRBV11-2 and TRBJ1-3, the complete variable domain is EAGVAQSPRYKIIEKRQSVAFWCNPISGHATLYWYQQILGQGPKLLIQFQNNGVVDDSQLPKDRFSAERLKGVDSTLKIQPAKLEDSAVYLCASSRGYGNTIYFGEGSWLTVV.

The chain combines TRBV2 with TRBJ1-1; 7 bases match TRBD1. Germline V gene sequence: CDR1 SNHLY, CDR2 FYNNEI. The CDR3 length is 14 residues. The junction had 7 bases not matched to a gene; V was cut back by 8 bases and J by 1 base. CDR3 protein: CASEGQAENTEAFF. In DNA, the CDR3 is TGTGCCAGCGAAGGACAGGCGGAGAACACTGAAGCTTTCTTT.